The sequence of this T cell receptor beta chain was determined in a study of PD-L1 blockade in urothelial cancer. The time point is: pretreatment peripheral blood. Some clones are missing from TCRdb's copy, which holds only in-frame ones; the method was immunoSEQ multiplex PCR. The sample has tens of thousands of clones; approximately 83% are singletons. Source: PBMCs, taken around atezolizumab (anti-PD-L1) treatment. The TCR was taken from a man aged 55 to 70 with urothelial cancer.

The CDR3 spells CASSQSGGGTEAFF. The CDR3 DNA reads TGTGCCAGCAGCCAGAGTGGTGGCGGGACTGAAGCTTTCTTT. V is TRBV11-2 and J is TRBJ1-1; D call uncertain. Germline V lookup: CDR1 SGHAT, CDR2 FQNNGV. Trimming took off 5 bases at V and 5 bases at J, with 15 bases between the two ends. The CDR3 has 14 residues.